A single sample gave rise to the 3 T cell receptor beta chains below, sequenced in a study of T cells in Graves' hyperthyroidism and ophthalmopathy. Amplified TCR beta CDR3 regions derived from RNA transcripts. HTBI primers were the set used in a first-round RT-PCR of the TCR CDR3. TCRdb fed the multiplex PCR reads into MiXCR, producing one record per CDR3 protein. The sample comprises around 500,000 distinct CDR3 sequences, around 13% of which are singletons, and about 14% rests with the top ten. Sequenced input: blood. The receptors were sampled from a middle-aged woman with Graves' hyperthyroidism.

This clonotype was observed many times. V and J are TRBV12-3 or TRBV12-4 and TRBJ2-7, with D maybe TRBD2 (5 bases). The CDR3 loop spans 14 amino acids. The V gene lost 5 bases and the J gene lost 6 bases, with 17 bases spanning the gap. CDR3 residues: CASSPTLGNSEQYF. CDR3 DNA sequence: TGTGCCAGCAGTCCTACTCTCGGGAACTCCGAGCAGTACTTC.

This clonotype was counted ten times or more. The chain carries TRBV28 and TRBJ2-3, with 9 positions matching TRBD2. This CDR3 region has 16 residues. V lost 6 bases to trimming and J lost 5 bases; unmatched junction nucleotides: 12. Germline-derived CDR1 and CDR2 are MDHEN and SYDVKM. This CDR3 reads CASSPGLTSGRDTQYF. For the CDR3, the DNA is TGTGCCAGCAGCCCGGGGTTGACTAGCGGAAGAGATACGCAGTATTTT. The whole variable domain, filled in from reference TRBV28 and TRBJ2-3, reads DVKVTQSSRYLVKRTGEKVFLECVQDMDHENMFWYRQDPGLGLRLIYFSYDVKMKEKGDIPEGYSVSREKKERFSLILESASTNQTSMYLCASSPGLTSGRDTQYFGPGTRLTVL.

In this sample, this clonotype turned up a few times. The rearrangement links TRBV3-1 to TRBJ1-3; D is perhaps TRBD1 (6 bases). There are 15 residues in the CDR3. Trimming stripped 4 bases from V and 2 bases from J, with 12 bases between. Germline V lookup: CDR1 LGHDT, CDR2 YNNKEL (reference sequence). The CDR3, as DNA: TGTGCCAGCAGCCCGGGGGCGTTTGCTGGAAACACCATATATTTT. It is translated as CASSPGAFAGNTIYF.